Listed here are 19 T cell receptor beta chains from one sample, sequenced in a study of OX40 agonist ivuxolimab in advanced cancers. Clones were read by immunoSEQ multiplex PCR, and TCRdb kept only the in-frame ones, dropping some. The table has some 100,000 clones, around 90% seen once. Sample: CD4+ or CD8+ T cells sorted from blood, taken in a trial of the OX40 agonist ivuxolimab. The receptors were gathered from an adult with an advanced solid tumor such as melanoma, head and neck, liver or kidney cancer.

CDR3 nucleotide sequence: TGTGCCAGCAGTTACTCGCCAGACAACACTGAAGCTTTCTTT. Its translation: CASSYSPDNTEAFF. This rearrangement joins TRBV6-5 to TRBJ1-1; D is uncertain. Germline-derived CDR1 and CDR2 are MNHEY and SVGAGI. The CDR3 contains 14 residues. Trimming shortened V by 0 bases and J by 2 bases, and 7 bases separated the two germline ends.

This chain links TRBV7-2 with TRBJ2-3, with D unclear. Germline V gene sequence: CDR1 SGHTA, CDR2 FQGNSA. The CDR3 consists of 13 residues. The V and J ends lost 5 bases and 7 bases respectively, with 13 bases between them. CDR3 sequence: CASSPFSVNTQYF. The CDR3 bases are TGTGCCAGCAGCCCCTTTTCTGTCAATACGCAGTATTTT.

J is TRBJ1-2 and V is TRBV15; possible D gene TRBD1, 6 bases. The CDR3 is 17 amino acids. The V end lost 0 bases, the J end lost 6 bases, and 20 bases lay between the germline ends. Germline lookup yields CDR1 LNHNV and CDR2 YYDKDF (reference sequence). The CDR3 region has the DNA TGTGCCACCAGCAGAGAGGGCAGGGGATTCATGCAGGATGGCTACACCTTC. It specifies CATSREGRGFMQDGYTF.

V gene TRBV7-9 combines with J gene TRBJ1-6; D remains ambiguous. The V gene's germline CDR1 is SEHNR and CDR2 FQNEAQ (reference sequence). Trimming removed 5 bases from V and 10 bases from J, with 15 bases in between. This CDR3 is built from 14 residues. For the CDR3, the DNA is TGTGCCAGCAGCCCCCCGCAGGCAACCTCACCCCTCCACTTT. This gives the protein CASSPPQATSPLHF.

This chain joins TRBV4-2 and TRBJ2-1; D not resolved. Per germline, CDR1 LGHNA and CDR2 YNFKEQ. The CDR3 extends over 15 amino acids. Trimming took 0 bases from V and 2 from J, leaving 8 bases between them. CDR3 sequence reads: CASSQDVGTYNEQFF. Here the CDR3 DNA reads TGTGCCAGCAGCCAAGATGTCGGCACCTACAATGAGCAGTTCTTC.

V and J are TRBV28 and TRBJ1-6, with unresolved D. This CDR3 spans 14 amino acids. Germline CDR1 is MDHEN and CDR2 is SYDVKM. V was cut by 3 bases and J by 7 bases, with 10 bases left in between. CDR3 in amino acids: CASSFRQYNSPLHF. CDR3 DNA: TGTGCCAGCAGTTTTCGGCAGTACAATTCACCCCTCCACTTT. The full variable domain, its missing parts supplied by reference TRBV28 and TRBJ1-6, is DVKVTQSSRYLVKRTGEKVFLECVQDMDHENMFWYRQDPGLGLRLIYFSYDVKMKEKGDIPEGYSVSREKKERFSLILESASTNQTSMYLCASSFRQYNSPLHFGNGTRLTVT.

V is TRBV4-1 and J is TRBJ2-5, with D perhaps TRBD1 or TRBD2 (5 bases each). Looked up from germline, CDR1 is MGHRA and CDR2 is YSYEKL. The CDR3 length is 17 residues. V lost 3 bases to trimming and J lost 2 bases, with 19 bases between them. CDR3 coding DNA: TGCGCCAGCAGCCAGATGGGGGAAGGGGCGAAACAAGAGACCCAGTACTTC. It yields the protein CASSQMGEGAKQETQYF.

The chain recombines TRBV6-5 with TRBJ2-2; TRBD2 agrees at 7 bases. This CDR3 region has 15 residues. Germline CDR1 MNHEY, CDR2 SVGAGI. Trimming removed 6 bases from V and 1 base from J; junction bases left unmatched: 5. This CDR3 reads CASSAGTMNTGELFF. CDR3 sequence (DNA): TGTGCCAGCAGCGCCGGGACTATGAACACCGGGGAGCTGTTTTTT.

The chain combines TRBV6-6 with TRBJ2-7, with D tentatively TRBD1 or TRBD2 (7 bases each). This CDR3 has 16 residues. CDR1 is MNHNY and CDR2 is SVGAGI in the germline V gene (reference sequence). Trimming left V 0 bases short and J 2 bases short, with 14 bases between. The CDR3 sequence: CASSYSQGGLAYEQYF. The CDR3 DNA sequence: TGTGCCAGCAGTTACTCGCAGGGGGGGTTAGCCTACGAGCAGTACTTC.

The chain recombines TRBV11-1 with TRBJ2-3, with TRBD2 matching 11 bases. The junction had 12 bases not matched to a gene; V was cut back by 3 bases and J by 4 bases. The CDR3 covers 18 residues. The germline CDR1 and CDR2 sequences are SGHAT and FQDESV (reference sequence). The CDR3 DNA sequence: TGTGCCAGCAGCTTTCTGCCTAGCGGGAGGTTGTTGGCAGATACGCAGTATTTT. This codes for CASSFLPSGRLLADTQYF.

The genes are TRBV7-3 and TRBJ1-1; tentative D call: TRBD1 (5 bases). This CDR3 comprises 13 residues. V lost 0 bases and J 5 bases, leaving 7 bases between the germline ends. The germline V gene has CDR1 SGHTA and CDR2 FQGTGA. DNA of the CDR3: TGTGCCAGCAGCTTAACAGAGGGGACTGAAGCTTTCTTT. Translated, it gives CASSLTEGTEAFF.

The chain carries TRBV2 and TRBJ1-1; maybe TRBD1 (6 bases). V shed 6 bases and J shed 6 bases, with 14 bases lying between them. Germline values: CDR1 SNHLY, CDR2 FYNNEI. The CDR3 sequence is 13 residues long. DNA of the CDR3: TGTGCCAGCAGAGTCAGGGGTTTGCCTGAAGCTTTCTTT. This sequence encodes CASRVRGLPEAFF.

This sequence joins TRBV4-2 and TRBJ1-2, with TRBD1 matching over 9 bases. The CDR3 loop spans 15 amino acids. V lost 3 bases, J lost 7 bases, and 9 bases stayed unmatched. Germline CDR1 reads LGHNA; CDR2 reads YNFKEQ. The CDR3 region is CASSQAGQGLVGYTF. The CDR3 DNA follows: TGTGCCAGCAGCCAGGCAGGACAGGGGCTGGTTGGCTACACCTTC.

This chain joins TRBV30 and TRBJ2-7; D is unclear. The germline V gene has CDR1 GTSNPN and CDR2 SVGIG (reference sequence). The V end lost 8 bases, the J end lost 2 bases, and 10 bases lay between the germline ends. The CDR3 is made up of 11 amino acids. The CDR3 protein is CAGTMAYEQYF. CDR3 DNA sequence: TGTGCCGGAACAATGGCCTACGAGCAGTACTTC.

This CDR3 reads CASSYRAGGDEQYF. In DNA, the CDR3 is TGTGCCAGCAGTTACAGAGCGGGAGGCGACGAGCAGTACTTC. The chain joins TRBV6-5 to TRBJ2-7, with 9 bases that match TRBD2. This CDR3 has 14 residues. Germline CDR1 MNHEY, CDR2 SVGAGI. The trim removed 2 bases at V and 5 bases at J, leaving 4 bases unmatched.

This chain connects TRBV27 to TRBJ2-1; the D is unclear. CDR3 length: 13 amino acids. The germline V gene encodes CDR1 MNHEY and CDR2 SMNVEV (reference sequence). Trimming cost V 6 bases and J 4 bases, with 10 bases left between them. The CDR3 here is CASSRPSYNEQFF. The DNA of the CDR3 is TGTGCCAGCAGCCGACCGTCGTACAATGAGCAGTTCTTC.

The rearrangement links TRBV5-4 to TRBJ2-3; no reliable D call. Germline loops: CDR1 SGHNT, CDR2 YYREEE (reference sequence). The CDR3 covers 14 residues. V was cut by 3 bases and J by 6 bases, with 14 bases left in between. The CDR3 reads CASSSSRDGDTQYF. The CDR3 nucleotides read TGTGCCAGCAGCTCCTCTAGGGATGGGGATACGCAGTATTTT.

CDR3 in DNA: TGTGCCAGCAGCTTGGGCTCTGGGACATCGAATAATTCACCCCTCCACTTT. Translation gives CASSLGSGTSNNSPLHF. The V gene is TRBV5-6, the J gene TRBJ1-6, with D perhaps matching TRBD1 (6 bases). V lost 0 bases, J lost 5 bases, and 15 bases lay in between. The CDR3 has 17 residues. Germline CDR1 SGHDT, CDR2 YYEEEE.

The chain has TRBV9 and TRBJ2-1; D call uncertain. V lost 0 bases, J lost 0 bases, and 4 bases lay in between. The CDR3 runs to 14 residues. Germline CDR1 reads SGDLS; CDR2 reads YYNGEE. The DNA for the CDR3 is TGTGCCAGCAGCGTAGAGAGCTCCTACAATGAGCAGTTCTTC. It yields the protein CASSVESSYNEQFF.